The clone carrying this T cell receptor (beta chain) was observed a few times. What it binds is not known. This entry belongs to a study of identical twins. Study results and caveats: The study found that models underestimated out-of-frame TCR alpha sharing in monozygotic twins.

TCRdb re-derived calls from the 5' RACE reads in MiXCR, one entry per CDR3 protein. The sample includes about 690,000 distinct CDR3 sequences, 6.1% of them seen just once. The germline CDR1 and CDR2 sequences are ENHRY and SYGVKD. V lost 7 bases to trimming and J lost 4 bases, with 13 bases between them. This CDR3 has 14 amino acids. Source material: naive T cells sorted from blood. The chain carries TRBV10-3 and TRBJ2-2; D is tentatively TRBD1 or TRBD2 (5 bases each). The receptor was isolated from a man younger than 35 in good health. CDR3 in DNA: TGTGCCATCACTCCGGGACGAAGCACCGGGGAGCTGTTTTTT. Amino acid sequence: CAITPGRSTGELFF.